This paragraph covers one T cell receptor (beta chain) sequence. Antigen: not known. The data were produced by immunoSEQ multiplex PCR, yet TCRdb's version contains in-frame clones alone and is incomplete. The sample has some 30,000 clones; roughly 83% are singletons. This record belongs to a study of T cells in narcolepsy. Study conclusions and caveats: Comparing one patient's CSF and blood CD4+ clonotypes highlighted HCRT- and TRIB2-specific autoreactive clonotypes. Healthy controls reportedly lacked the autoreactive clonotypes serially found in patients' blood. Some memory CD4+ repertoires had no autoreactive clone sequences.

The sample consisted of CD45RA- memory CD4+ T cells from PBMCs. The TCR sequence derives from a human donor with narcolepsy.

CDR3 sequence: CASSYHDSKAFF. The CDR3 DNA follows: TGTGCCAGCAGCTATCATGACAGTAAGGCTTTCTTT. The J gene is TRBJ1-1, the V gene TRBV7-9; TRBD1 might be the D (5 bases). The CDR3 consists of 12 residues. Trimming stripped 4 bases from V and 11 bases from J, with 14 bases between. CDR1 is SEHNR and CDR2 is FQNEAQ in the germline V gene (reference sequence).